This T cell receptor beta chain was obtained from a study of blood T cell repertoires in COVID-19. Produced via immunoSEQ multiplex PCR; TCRdb's table is partial and in-frame only. The sample lists 210,000 or so clones, 70% to 85% occurring once. Germline values: CDR1 SGHNT, CDR2 YYREEE (reference sequence). Germline trimming cut 0 bases from V and 1 base from J; bases unmatched to any gene: 0. This CDR3 is 15 amino acids long. This chain uses TRBV5-4 with TRBJ2-3; 9 bases align to TRBD2. The source of this sequence is a man aged 45 to 65 who had recovered from COVID-19. The sequencing input was peripheral blood. CDR3 region: CASSLGTSGTDTQYF. CDR3 DNA: TGTGCCAGCAGCTTGGGGACTAGCGGCACAGATACGCAGTATTTT.